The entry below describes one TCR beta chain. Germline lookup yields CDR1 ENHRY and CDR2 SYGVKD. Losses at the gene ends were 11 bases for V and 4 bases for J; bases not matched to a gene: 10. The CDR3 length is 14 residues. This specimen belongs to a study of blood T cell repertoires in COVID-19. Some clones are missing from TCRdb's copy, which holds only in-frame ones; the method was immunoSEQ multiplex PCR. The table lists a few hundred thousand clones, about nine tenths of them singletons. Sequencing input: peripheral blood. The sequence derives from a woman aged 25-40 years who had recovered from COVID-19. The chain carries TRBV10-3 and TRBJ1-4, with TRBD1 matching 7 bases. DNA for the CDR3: TGTGCCGCCGCACCGGGACAGATTAATGAAAAACTGTTTTTT. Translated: CAAAPGQINEKLFF.